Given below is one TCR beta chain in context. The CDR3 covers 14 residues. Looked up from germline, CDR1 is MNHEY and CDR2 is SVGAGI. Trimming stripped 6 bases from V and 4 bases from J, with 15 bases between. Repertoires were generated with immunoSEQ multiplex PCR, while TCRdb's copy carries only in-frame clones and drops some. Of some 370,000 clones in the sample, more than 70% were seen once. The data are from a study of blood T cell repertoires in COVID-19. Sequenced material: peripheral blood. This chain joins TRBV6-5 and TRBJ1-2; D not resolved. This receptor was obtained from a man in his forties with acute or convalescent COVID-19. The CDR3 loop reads CASRPPAVFYGYTF. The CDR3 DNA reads TGTGCCAGCAGACCCCCCGCAGTTTTCTATGGCTACACCTTC.